This T cell receptor beta chain was recovered during a study of OX40 agonist ivuxolimab in advanced cancers. Study results and caveats: Individuals who were partial responders at 0.1-3.0 mg/kg had clonal expansion that ranked among the lowest.

A history of autoimmune disease or systemic immunosuppression excluded patients. Turning to this clone: What it recognizes is unknown.

Germline loops: CDR1 GTSNPN, CDR2 SVGIG (reference sequence). V was shortened by 3 bases and J by 7 bases, with 12 bases between the two germline ends. This CDR3 comprises 12 residues. Libraries were prepared by immunoSEQ multiplex PCR; TCRdb keeps only in-frame clonotypes and omits some of them. The sample carries 100,000 to 130,000 clones, around 90% recorded once. The sequence was collected from an adult with an advanced solid tumor such as melanoma, head and neck, liver or kidney cancer. Here the sequenced sample was CD4+ or CD8+ T cells sorted from blood, taken in a trial of the OX40 agonist ivuxolimab. V gene TRBV30 combines with J gene TRBJ1-2; unclear D gene. In nucleotides, the CDR3 is TGTGCCTGGAGGTACCTTGAGGGTGGCTACACCTTC. This codes for CAWRYLEGGYTF.